The present TCR beta chain was sequenced within a study of blood T cell repertoires in COVID-19. Study information: The United States, Italy and Spain were the sources of the acute and convalescent COVID-19 samples. PBMCs, B-cell-depleted T cells, or T cells provided the cDNA or gDNA that made up the material.

The germline CDR1 and CDR2 sequences are LGHNA and YNFKEQ. Trimming left V 0 bases short and J 6 bases short, with 8 bases between. The CDR3 totals 13 residues. Per the original data handling: Reference gene primer amplification gave estimated nucleated cell counts. TCRdb's table, derived via immunoSEQ multiplex PCR, lists solely in-frame clones and lacks some. V and J calls and clone size are those listed in that table; D and trimming were worked out from the DNA. The sample yields about 150,000 clones, roughly nine tenths seen once. The V gene is TRBV4-2, the J gene TRBJ1-2; no definite D call. Material: peripheral blood. This receptor was taken from a woman between 65 and 79 years old with acute or convalescent COVID-19. The CDR3 nucleotides are TGTGCCAGCAGCCAAGATTGGGGAGATGGCTACACCTTC. This codes for CASSQDWGDGYTF.